What follows are 3 T cell receptor beta chains derived from one specimen sequenced in a study of blood T cell repertoires in COVID-19 (dated by TCRdb to between 2020 and 2021). Libraries were made using the immunoSEQ multiplex PCR assay. Entries here come from immuneACCESS through TCRdb and include only in-frame sequences with V and J called. Some clones fail to appear in such tables; in the studies checked, an unresolved V gene covers under half of the shortfall, and the cause of the remainder is unknown. A total of about 360,000 clones appear in this sample, approximately 88% of them only once. About 2.1% of the sample is in the top ten clones. Material: PBMCs or T cells enriched from blood (not recorded which). The source is a woman aged 40 to 49 with acute COVID-19.

The chain is built from TRBV12-2 and TRBJ1-1; the table gives TRBD1 as D, unverified against the DNA. TRBV12-2 is a pseudogene segment. The CDR3 extends over 14 amino acids. The CDR3: CASRRGQGDAEAFF. The CDR3, as DNA: TGTGCAAGTCGCCGAGGACAGGGGGACGCTGAAGCTTTCTTT.

The chain couples TRBV5-5 to TRBJ2-7; a possible D gene is TRBD2 (6 bases). This CDR3 contains 16 residues. V dropped 4 bases and J dropped 3 bases, with 20 bases sitting between them. Germline V gives CDR1 SGHKS, CDR2 YYEKEE (reference sequence). The DNA for the CDR3 is TGTGCCAGCAGCCCCGTCGCGGGGTTTGAGGGCTACGAGCAGTACTTC. This sequence encodes CASSPVAGFEGYEQYF.

The chain links TRBV5-4 to TRBJ1-4; D is perhaps TRBD1 (5 bases). V shed 4 bases and J shed 0 bases, with 10 bases lying between them. Germline CDR1 reads SGHNT; CDR2 reads YYREEE (reference sequence). The length of the CDR3 is 15 residues. This chain's CDR3 is CASSPTAATNEKLFF. The CDR3 region has the DNA TGTGCCAGCAGCCCGACAGCTGCAACTAATGAAAAACTGTTTTTT.